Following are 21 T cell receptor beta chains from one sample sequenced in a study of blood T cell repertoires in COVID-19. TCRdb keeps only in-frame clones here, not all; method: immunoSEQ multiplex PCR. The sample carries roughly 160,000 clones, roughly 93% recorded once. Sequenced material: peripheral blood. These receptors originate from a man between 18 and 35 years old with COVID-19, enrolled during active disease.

The CDR3 spells CASSYHPTGTSGRFRYEQYF. The CDR3 nucleotides read TGTGCCAGCAGTTACCACCCCACCGGGACTAGCGGGAGATTTCGCTACGAGCAGTACTTC. V is TRBV6-7 and J is TRBJ2-7; 14 positions agree with TRBD2. TRBV6-7 is reported as an ORF; its role is uncertain. The CDR3 covers 20 residues. V lost 2 bases and J lost 3; bases outside the gene matches: 15.

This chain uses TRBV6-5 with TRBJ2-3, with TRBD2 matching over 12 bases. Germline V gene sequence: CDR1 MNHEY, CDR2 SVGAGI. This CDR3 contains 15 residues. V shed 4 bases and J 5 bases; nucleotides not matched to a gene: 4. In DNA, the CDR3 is TGTGCCAGCAGTTTCACGGGACTAGCGGGAGATACGCAGTATTTT. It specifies CASSFTGLAGDTQYF.

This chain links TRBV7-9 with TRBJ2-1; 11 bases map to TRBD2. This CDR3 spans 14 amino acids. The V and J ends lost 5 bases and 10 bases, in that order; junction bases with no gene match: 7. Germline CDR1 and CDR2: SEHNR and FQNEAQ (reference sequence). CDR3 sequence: CASSISGRALEQFF. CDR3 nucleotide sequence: TGTGCCAGCAGCATTAGCGGGAGGGCCTTGGAGCAGTTCTTC. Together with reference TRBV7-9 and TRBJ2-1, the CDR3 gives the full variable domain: DTGVSQNPRHKITKRGQNVTFRCDPISEHNRLYWYRQTLGQGPEFLTYFQNEAQLEKSRLLSDRFSAERPKGSFSTLEIQRTEQGDSAMYLCASSISGRALEQFFGPGTRLTVL.

CDR3 in amino acids: CASSRSTPGQGGSPLHF. CDR3 coding DNA: TGTGCCAGCTCACGAAGCACCCCTGGACAGGGGGGTTCACCCCTCCACTTT. This chain links TRBV18 with TRBJ1-6; the match to TRBD1 covers 10 bases. The length of the CDR3 is 17 residues. V lost 4 bases, J lost 9 bases, and 12 bases stayed unmatched. Germline-derived CDR1 and CDR2 are KGHSH and LQKENI.

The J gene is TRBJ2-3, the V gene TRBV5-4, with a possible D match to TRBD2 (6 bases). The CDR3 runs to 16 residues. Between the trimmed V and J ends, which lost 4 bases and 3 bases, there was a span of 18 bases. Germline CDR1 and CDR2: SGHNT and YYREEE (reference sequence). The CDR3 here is CASSPPVAVGTDTQYF. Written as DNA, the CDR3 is TGTGCCAGCAGCCCCCCGGTAGCGGTGGGGACAGATACGCAGTATTTT.

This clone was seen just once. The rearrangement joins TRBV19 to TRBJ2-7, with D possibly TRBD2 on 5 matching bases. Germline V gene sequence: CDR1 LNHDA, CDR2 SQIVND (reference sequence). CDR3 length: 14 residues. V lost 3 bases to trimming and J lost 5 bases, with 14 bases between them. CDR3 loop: CASSILAGFHEQYF. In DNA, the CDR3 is TGTGCCAGTAGTATTCTAGCTGGGTTCCACGAGCAGTACTTC.

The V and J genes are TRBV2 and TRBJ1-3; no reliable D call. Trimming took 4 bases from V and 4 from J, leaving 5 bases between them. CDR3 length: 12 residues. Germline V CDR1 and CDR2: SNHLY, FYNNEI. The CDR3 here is CASSGQGNTIYF. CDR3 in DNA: TGTGCCAGCAGTGGTCAGGGAAACACCATATATTTT.

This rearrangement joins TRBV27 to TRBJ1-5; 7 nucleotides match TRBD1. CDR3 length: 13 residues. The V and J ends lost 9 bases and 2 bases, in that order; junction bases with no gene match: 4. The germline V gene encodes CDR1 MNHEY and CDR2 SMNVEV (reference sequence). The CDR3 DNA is TGTGCCAGGACAGGGCATGGCAATCAGCCCCAGCATTTT. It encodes CARTGHGNQPQHF.

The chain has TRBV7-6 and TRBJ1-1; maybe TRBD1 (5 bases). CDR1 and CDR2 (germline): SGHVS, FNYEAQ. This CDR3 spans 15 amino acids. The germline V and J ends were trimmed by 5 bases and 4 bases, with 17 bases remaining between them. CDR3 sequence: CASSTHQGGGTEAFF. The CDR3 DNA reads TGTGCCAGCAGCACCCACCAGGGAGGAGGCACTGAAGCTTTCTTT.

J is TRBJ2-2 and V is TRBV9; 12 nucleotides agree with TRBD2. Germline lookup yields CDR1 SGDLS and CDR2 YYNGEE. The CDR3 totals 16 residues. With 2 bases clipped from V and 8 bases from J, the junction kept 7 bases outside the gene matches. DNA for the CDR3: TGTGCCAGCAGCGTCCCACTAGCGGGAGGCTTTGGGGAGCTGTTTTTT. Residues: CASSVPLAGGFGELFF.

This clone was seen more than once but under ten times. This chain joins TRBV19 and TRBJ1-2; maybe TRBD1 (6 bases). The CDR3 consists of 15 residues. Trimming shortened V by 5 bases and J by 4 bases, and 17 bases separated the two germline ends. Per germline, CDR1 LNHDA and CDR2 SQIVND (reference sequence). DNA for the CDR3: TGTGCCAGTAGTGCCGCATCCGGGACATTCTATGGCTACACCTTC. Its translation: CASSAASGTFYGYTF. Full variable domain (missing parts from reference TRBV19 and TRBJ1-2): DGGITQSPKYLFRKEGQNVTLSCEQNLNHDAMYWYRQDPGQGLRLIYYSQIVNDFQKGDIAEGYSVSREKKESFPLTVTSAQKNPTAFYLCASSAASGTFYGYTFGSGTRLTVV.

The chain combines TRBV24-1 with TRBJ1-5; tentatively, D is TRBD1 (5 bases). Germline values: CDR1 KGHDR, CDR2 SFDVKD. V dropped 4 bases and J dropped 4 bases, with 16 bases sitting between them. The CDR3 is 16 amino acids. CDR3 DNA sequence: TGTGCCACCAGTGAGGGGGGTCGGGGTTCTAATCAGCCCCAGCATTTT. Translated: CATSEGGRGSNQPQHF.

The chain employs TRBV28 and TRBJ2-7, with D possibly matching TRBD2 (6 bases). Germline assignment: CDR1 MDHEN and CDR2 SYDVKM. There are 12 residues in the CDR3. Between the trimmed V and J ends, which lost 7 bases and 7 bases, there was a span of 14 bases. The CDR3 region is CASTGDKWEQYF. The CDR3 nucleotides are TGTGCCAGCACGGGGGATAAGTGGGAGCAGTACTTC.

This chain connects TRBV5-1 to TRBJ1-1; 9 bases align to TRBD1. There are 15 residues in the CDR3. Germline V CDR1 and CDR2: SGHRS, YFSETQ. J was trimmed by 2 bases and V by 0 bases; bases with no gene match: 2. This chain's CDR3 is CASSLGDRDNTEAFF. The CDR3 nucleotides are TGCGCCAGCAGCTTGGGGGACAGGGATAACACTGAAGCTTTCTTT.

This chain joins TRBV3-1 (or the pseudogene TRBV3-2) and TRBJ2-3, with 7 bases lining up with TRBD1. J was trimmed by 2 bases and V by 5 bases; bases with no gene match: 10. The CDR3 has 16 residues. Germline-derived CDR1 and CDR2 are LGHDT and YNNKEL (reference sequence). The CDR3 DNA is TGTGCCAGCAGCAGCTCCCGGGACAGAGTCACAGATACGCAGTATTTT. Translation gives CASSSSRDRVTDTQYF.

In DNA, the CDR3 is TGCGCCAGCAGCCAAGAAGTCGGGACTAGCAAACATGAGCAGTTCTTC. It is translated as CASSQEVGTSKHEQFF. The rearrangement uses TRBV4-1 and TRBJ2-1; 9 bases match TRBD2. The CDR3 length is 16 residues. In germline, CDR1 is MGHRA, CDR2 YSYEKL. Losses at the gene ends were 0 bases for V and 8 bases for J; bases not matched to a gene: 8.

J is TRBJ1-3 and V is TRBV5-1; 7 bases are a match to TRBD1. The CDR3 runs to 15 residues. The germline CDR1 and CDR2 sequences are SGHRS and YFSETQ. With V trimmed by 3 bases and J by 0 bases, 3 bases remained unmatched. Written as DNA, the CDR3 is TGCGCCAGCAGCTGGACAGGCAGCTCTGGAAACACCATATATTTT. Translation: CASSWTGSSGNTIYF.

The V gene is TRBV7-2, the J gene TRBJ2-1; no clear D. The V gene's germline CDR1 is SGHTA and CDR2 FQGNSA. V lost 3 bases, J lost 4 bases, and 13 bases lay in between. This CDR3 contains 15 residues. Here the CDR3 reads CASSFRLRGYNEQFF. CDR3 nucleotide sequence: TGTGCCAGCAGCTTTAGATTAAGAGGTTACAATGAGCAGTTCTTC.

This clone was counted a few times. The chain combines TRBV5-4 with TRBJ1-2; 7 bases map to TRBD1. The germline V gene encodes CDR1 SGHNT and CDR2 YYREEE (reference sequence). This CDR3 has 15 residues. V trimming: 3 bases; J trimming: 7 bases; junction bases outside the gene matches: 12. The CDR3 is CASSSKGALMFGYTF. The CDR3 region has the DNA TGTGCCAGCAGCTCAAAGGGGGCTTTAATGTTTGGCTACACCTTC.

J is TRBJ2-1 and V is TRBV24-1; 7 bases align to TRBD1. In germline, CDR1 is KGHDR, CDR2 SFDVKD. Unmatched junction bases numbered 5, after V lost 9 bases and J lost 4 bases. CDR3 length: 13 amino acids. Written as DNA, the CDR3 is TGTGCCACCGGACCGGGACAGTACAATGAGCAGTTCTTC. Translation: CATGPGQYNEQFF.

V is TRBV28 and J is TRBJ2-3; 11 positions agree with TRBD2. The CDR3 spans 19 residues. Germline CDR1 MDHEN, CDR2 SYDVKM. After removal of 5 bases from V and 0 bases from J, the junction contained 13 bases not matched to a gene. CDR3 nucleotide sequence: TGTGCCAGCAGTCCCGGGGTAGCGGGAGGGCAAGGGAGCACAGATACGCAGTATTTT. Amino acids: CASSPGVAGGQGSTDTQYF.